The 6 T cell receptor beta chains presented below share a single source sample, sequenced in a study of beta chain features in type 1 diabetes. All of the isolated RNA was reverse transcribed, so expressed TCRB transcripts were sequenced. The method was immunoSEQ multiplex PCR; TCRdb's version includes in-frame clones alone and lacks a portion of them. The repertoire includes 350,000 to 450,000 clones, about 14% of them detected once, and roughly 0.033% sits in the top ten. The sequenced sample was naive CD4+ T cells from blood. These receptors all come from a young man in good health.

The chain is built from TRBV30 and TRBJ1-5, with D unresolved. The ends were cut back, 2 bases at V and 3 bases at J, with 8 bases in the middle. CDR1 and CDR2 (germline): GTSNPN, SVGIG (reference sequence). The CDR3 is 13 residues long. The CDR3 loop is CAWSLGDNQPQHF. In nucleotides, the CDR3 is TGTGCCTGGAGTTTAGGAGACAATCAGCCCCAGCATTTT.

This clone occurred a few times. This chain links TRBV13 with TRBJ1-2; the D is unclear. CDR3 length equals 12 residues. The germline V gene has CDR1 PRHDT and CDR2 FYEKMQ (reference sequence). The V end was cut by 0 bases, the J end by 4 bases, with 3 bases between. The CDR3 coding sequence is TGTGCCAGCAGCTTAGGCCCCTATGGCTACACCTTC. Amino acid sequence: CASSLGPYGYTF.

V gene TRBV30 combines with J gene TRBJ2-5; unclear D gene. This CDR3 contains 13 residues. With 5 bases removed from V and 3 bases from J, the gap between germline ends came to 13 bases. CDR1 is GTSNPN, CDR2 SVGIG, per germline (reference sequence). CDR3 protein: CAWDFSMEETQYF. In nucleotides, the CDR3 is TGTGCCTGGGACTTTTCAATGGAAGAGACCCAGTACTTC. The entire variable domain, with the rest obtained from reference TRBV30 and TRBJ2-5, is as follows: SQTIHQWPATLVQPVGSPLSLECTVEGTSNPNLYWYRQAAGRGLQLLFYSVGIGQISSEVPQNLSASRPQDRQFILSSKKLLLSDSGFYLCAWDFSMEETQYFGPGTRLLVL.

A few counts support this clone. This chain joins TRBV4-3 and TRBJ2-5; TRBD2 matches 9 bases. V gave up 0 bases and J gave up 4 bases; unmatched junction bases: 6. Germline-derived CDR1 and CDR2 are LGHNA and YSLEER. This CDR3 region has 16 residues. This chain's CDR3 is CASSQDTASGVETQYF. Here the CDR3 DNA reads TGCGCCAGCAGCCAAGATACGGCTAGCGGGGTAGAGACCCAGTACTTC.

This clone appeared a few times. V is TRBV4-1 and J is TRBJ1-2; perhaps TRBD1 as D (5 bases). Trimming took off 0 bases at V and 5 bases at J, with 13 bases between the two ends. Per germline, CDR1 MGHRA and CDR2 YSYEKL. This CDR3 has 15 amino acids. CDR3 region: CASSQDTGLSYGYTF. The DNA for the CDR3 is TGCGCCAGCAGCCAAGATACAGGCCTGTCTTATGGCTACACCTTC.

The CDR3 protein is CASTLSGGSYNEQFF. CDR3 DNA: TGTGCCAGCACCCTAAGTGGGGGCTCCTACAATGAGCAGTTCTTC. The J gene is TRBJ2-1, the V gene TRBV6-1; D might be TRBD1 or TRBD2, each matching 5 bases. Between the trimmed V and J ends, which lost 7 bases and 0 bases, there was a span of 13 bases. This CDR3 region has 15 residues. Germline assignment: CDR1 MNHNS and CDR2 SASEGT.